These T cell receptor beta chains were read from a single sample in a study of blood T cell repertoires in COVID-19. Assay: immunoSEQ multiplex PCR; the TCRdb copy retains only in-frame clones and omits some. The sample contains about 280,000 clones, roughly 80% of which appear only once. Input material: PBMCs or T cells enriched from blood (not recorded which). These TCRs come from a man aged 40-49 years who had been exposed to COVID-19. The CDR3 runs from the conserved cysteine through the conserved F or W. The order of the fields is clone size, J gene, D gene, V gene, CDR3 protein, CDR3 DNA. A D gene is named only where the DNA matches it firmly. Clone size, where shown, is once, few, many, or a class for clones that have expanded.

clone size: .; J gene: TRBJ1-1; D gene: TRBD1; V gene: TRBV7-8; CDR3 protein: CASTGDRGPEAFF; CDR3 DNA: TGTGCCAGCACCGGAGACAGGGGTCCTGAAGCTTTCTTT
clone size: .; J gene: TRBJ2-1; D gene: TRBD2; V gene: TRBV7-2; CDR3 protein: CASSFSGRNNEQFF; CDR3 DNA: TGTGCCAGCAGCTTTAGCGGGAGGAACAATGAGCAGTTCTTC
clone size: .; J gene: TRBJ2-6; D gene: TRBD2; V gene: TRBV2; CDR3 protein: CASSEAIKKGLAGANVLTF; CDR3 DNA: TGTGCCAGCAGTGAAGCTATCAAAAAGGGACTAGCTGGGGCCAACGTCCTGACTTTC
clone size: .; J gene: TRBJ2-3; D gene: TRBD1; V gene: TRBV11-1; CDR3 protein: CASSTRTGGSTDTQYF; CDR3 DNA: TGTGCCAGCAGCACAAGGACAGGCGGTAGCACAGATACGCAGTATTTT
clone size: .; J gene: TRBJ2-1; D gene: .; V gene: TRBV20-1; CDR3 protein: CSASSGSRSNEQFF; CDR3 DNA: TGCAGTGCTAGTAGCGGCTCCCGGTCAAATGAGCAGTTCTTC
clone size: few; J gene: TRBJ2-1; D gene: TRBD1; V gene: TRBV27; CDR3 protein: CASTHPGTGGHNEQFF; CDR3 DNA: TGTGCCAGCACCCACCCTGGGACAGGGGGTCACAATGAGCAGTTCTTC
clone size: .; J gene: TRBJ2-1; D gene: .; V gene: TRBV9; CDR3 protein: CASSSRGSYNEQFF; CDR3 DNA: TGTGCCAGCAGCTCCCGGGGGTCCTACAATGAGCAGTTCTTC
clone size: few; J gene: TRBJ1-2; D gene: TRBD1; V gene: TRBV19; CDR3 protein: CASFNRGGYGYTF; CDR3 DNA: TGTGCCAGTTTCAACAGGGGGGGCTATGGCTACACCTTC
clone size: .; J gene: TRBJ1-5; D gene: TRBD1; V gene: TRBV10-1; CDR3 protein: CASSEYWTGLDQPQHF; CDR3 DNA: TGCGCCAGCAGTGAATACTGGACAGGGTTGGATCAGCCCCAGCATTTT
clone size: .; J gene: TRBJ2-7; D gene: .; V gene: TRBV18; CDR3 protein: CASSLGSLYEQYF; CDR3 DNA: TGTGCCAGCTCACTTGGGAGTCTCTACGAGCAGTACTTC
clone size: few; J gene: TRBJ2-6; D gene: TRBD1; V gene: TRBV18; CDR3 protein: CASSPQGAGSSGANVLTF; CDR3 DNA: TGTGCCAGCTCACCACAGGGGGCTGGAAGCTCTGGGGCCAACGTCCTGACTTTC
clone size: .; J gene: TRBJ1-2; D gene: TRBD1; V gene: TRBV2; CDR3 protein: CATHRQGFGGYTF; CDR3 DNA: TGTGCCACACATCGACAGGGGTTCGGGGGCTACACCTTC
clone size: .; J gene: TRBJ1-5; D gene: TRBD1; V gene: TRBV18; CDR3 protein: CASSPSDRVQPQHF; CDR3 DNA: TGTGCCAGCTCACCCTCGGACAGGGTTCAGCCCCAGCATTTT
clone size: .; J gene: TRBJ1-1; D gene: .; V gene: TRBV2; CDR3 protein: CASSEGRGTEAFF; CDR3 DNA: TGTGCCAGCAGTGAAGGGCGAGGGACTGAAGCTTTCTTT
clone size: .; J gene: TRBJ1-2; D gene: .; V gene: TRBV7-9; CDR3 protein: CASSLQGTYGYTF; CDR3 DNA: TGTGCCAGCAGCCTGCAGGGGACCTATGGCTACACCTTC
clone size: .; J gene: TRBJ1-3; D gene: .; V gene: TRBV2; CDR3 protein: CASRAYRLGNTIYF; CDR3 DNA: TGTGCCAGCAGAGCGTACAGGCTGGGAAACACCATATATTTT
clone size: .; J gene: TRBJ2-7; D gene: TRBD1; V gene: TRBV2; CDR3 protein: CASVLGQDPKYEQYF; CDR3 DNA: TGTGCCAGCGTTCTCGGACAGGACCCTAAATACGAGCAGTACTTC
clone size: .; J gene: TRBJ1-5; D gene: .; V gene: TRBV5-4; CDR3 protein: CASSLGGTQDQPQHF; CDR3 DNA: TGTGCCAGCAGCTTGGGAGGGACTCAGGATCAGCCCCAGCATTTT
clone size: few; J gene: TRBJ2-1; D gene: .; V gene: TRBV5-6; CDR3 protein: CASRIRRYNEQFF; CDR3 DNA: TGTGCCAGCAGGATAAGGAGGTACAATGAGCAGTTCTTC